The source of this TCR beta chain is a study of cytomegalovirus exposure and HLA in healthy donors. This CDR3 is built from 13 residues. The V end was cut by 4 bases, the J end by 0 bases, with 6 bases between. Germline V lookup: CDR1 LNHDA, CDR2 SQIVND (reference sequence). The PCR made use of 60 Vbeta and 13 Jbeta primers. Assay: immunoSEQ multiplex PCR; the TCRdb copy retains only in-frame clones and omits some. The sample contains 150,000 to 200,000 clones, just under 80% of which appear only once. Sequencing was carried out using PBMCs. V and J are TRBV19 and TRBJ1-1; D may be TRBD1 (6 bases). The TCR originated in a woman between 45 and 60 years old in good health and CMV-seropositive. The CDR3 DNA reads TGTGCCAGTAGTAGGACAGTGAACACTGAAGCTTTCTTT. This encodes CASSRTVNTEAFF.